One sample yielded the 30 T cell receptor beta chains listed below, sequenced in a study of blood T cell repertoires in COVID-19. Method: immunoSEQ multiplex PCR; TCRdb's copy keeps in-frame clones and lacks some. Of 310,000 or so clones listed, around 90% are singletons. The sample comprised peripheral blood. The receptors originated from a man aged 50-60 years with active or convalescent COVID-19.

This chain connects TRBV4-3 to TRBJ2-4, with D maybe TRBD1 (7 bases). The germline gives CDR1 LGHNA, CDR2 YSLEER. CDR3 size: 15 residues. V lost 0 bases and J 6 bases, leaving 12 bases between the germline ends. The DNA for the CDR3 is TGCGCCAGCAGCCAAGAACTCCAGGGGGGAAACATTCAGTACTTC. Its translation: CASSQELQGGNIQYF.

This clone turned up a few times. Its ends do not fully match the called genes, so a read error is possible. The chain joins TRBV7-7 to TRBJ2-7, with TRBD2 as a possible D gene (5 bases). Germline V lookup: CDR1 SSHAT, CDR2 FNYEAQ (reference sequence). This CDR3 contains 17 residues. This chain's CDR3 is CASSLVVMRAGFYEQYF. The CDR3 nucleotides are TGTGCTAGCAGCTTAGTTGTTATGAGGGCCGGCTTCTACGAGCAGTACTTC.

The chain employs TRBV24-1 and TRBJ1-5; no definite D call. The V gene lost 3 bases and the J gene lost 1 base, with 6 bases spanning the gap. Germline CDR1 is KGHDR and CDR2 is SFDVKD. CDR3 length equals 14 residues. CDR3 coding DNA: TGTGCCACCAGTGATACGGGGAGCAATCAGCCCCAGCATTTT. This sequence encodes CATSDTGSNQPQHF.

This clone was observed a single time. The rearrangement joins TRBV7-9 to TRBJ1-5; 10 positions agree with TRBD1. Germline trimming cut 5 bases from V and 3 bases from J; bases unmatched to any gene: 4. This CDR3 is 15 amino acids long. The germline V gene encodes CDR1 SEHNR and CDR2 FQNEAQ (reference sequence). As DNA, the CDR3 is TGTGCCAGCAGCCCCGGGACAGGGGTCAATCAGCCCCAGCATTTT. It specifies CASSPGTGVNQPQHF.

This clone was seen only a few times. The J gene is TRBJ2-7, the V gene TRBV10-1; no reliable D call. Germline V lookup: CDR1 WNHNN, CDR2 SYGVQD (reference sequence). This CDR3 has 13 amino acids. Trimming cost V 3 bases and J 2 bases, with 8 bases left between them. As DNA, the CDR3 is TGCGCCAGCAGTGATCGGGTAACCTACGAGCAGTACTTC. Residues: CASSDRVTYEQYF.

On this clone: The sample carries other DNA sequences with the same CDR3. The rearrangement joins TRBV5-1 to TRBJ1-4; D may be TRBD1 (5 bases). Germline V gene data show CDR1 as SGHRS and CDR2 as YFSETQ. This CDR3 is 15 amino acids long. The V gene lost 4 bases and the J gene lost 8 bases, with 18 bases spanning the gap. The CDR3 sequence is CASSPGTGRGEKLFF. CDR3 DNA: TGCGCCAGCAGCCCTGGGACGGGGAGGGGAGAAAAACTGTTTTTT.

This chain links TRBV10-3 with TRBJ1-6, with TRBD1 matching 7 bases. The CDR3 sequence is 17 residues long. CDR1 is ENHRY, CDR2 SYGVKD, per germline. V shed 0 bases and J 6 bases; nucleotides not matched to a gene: 8. The CDR3, as DNA: TGTGCCATCAGTGAGTCGAAGGGCACAGGGGCTAATTCACCCCTCCACTTT. Its translation: CAISESKGTGANSPLHF.

The chain recombines TRBV18 with TRBJ2-5, with 7 bases fitting TRBD2. The V gene end was trimmed by 4 bases and the J gene end by 0 bases; junction bases not matched to a gene: 5. The CDR3 runs 15 residues. Looked up from germline, CDR1 is KGHSH and CDR2 is LQKENI. The CDR3 region has the DNA TGTGCCAGCTCACGGAGAGCGGGGAACCAAGAGACCCAGTACTTC. It specifies CASSRRAGNQETQYF.

This rearrangement joins TRBV5-1 to TRBJ2-7, with D possibly matching TRBD2 (5 bases). Per germline, CDR1 SGHRS and CDR2 YFSETQ. The CDR3 is made up of 13 amino acids. V was cut by 2 bases and J by 5 bases, with 11 bases left in between. The DNA for the CDR3 is TGCGCCAGCAGCTTCGAGGGTTCAGACGAGCAGTACTTC. Protein sequence: CASSFEGSDEQYF.

This chain uses TRBV12-3 or TRBV12-4 with TRBJ2-1, with 15 positions matching TRBD2. There are 13 residues in the CDR3. V shed 7 bases and J 15 bases; nucleotides not matched to a gene: 7. CDR3 in DNA: TGTGCCAGCACCCGGACTAGCGGGGGGGGGAGGTTCTTC. Protein: CASTRTSGGGRFF.

The chain employs TRBV2 and TRBJ2-2, with a weak D call TRBD1 (5 bases). This CDR3 region has 15 residues. The germline V gene has CDR1 SNHLY and CDR2 FYNNEI. Trimming took 1 base from V and 1 from J, leaving 7 bases between them. CDR3 DNA: TGTGCCAGCAGTGAAGGTCAGGGGAACACCGGGGAGCTGTTTTTT. Translated, it gives CASSEGQGNTGELFF.

The V and J genes are TRBV30 and TRBJ1-5, with D maybe TRBD1 (5 bases). The CDR3 sequence is 12 residues long. CDR1 and CDR2 (germline): GTSNPN, SVGIG (reference sequence). CDR3 coding DNA: TGTGCGTTGGGGGGAGCAGGTCAGCCCCAGCATTTT. Residues: CALGGAGQPQHF.

CDR3 region: CASSQPGQGKSEAFF. The CDR3 DNA is TGTGCCAGCAGCCAACCGGGACAGGGTAAATCTGAAGCTTTCTTT. J is TRBJ1-1 and V is TRBV6-5; 9 nucleotides line up with TRBD1. The length of the CDR3 is 15 residues. Germline-derived CDR1 and CDR2 are MNHEY and SVGAGI. Germline trimming cut 6 bases from V and 6 bases from J; bases unmatched to any gene: 11.

The gene calls are TRBV11-2 and TRBJ1-3; D gene unclear. Trimming took 6 bases from V and 2 from J, leaving 17 bases between them. CDR3 size: 16 residues. The germline CDR1 and CDR2 sequences are SGHAT and FQNNGV. This CDR3 reads CASSHFRPRAGNTIYF. Here the CDR3 DNA reads TGTGCCAGCAGTCACTTTAGGCCCCGGGCTGGAAACACCATATATTTT.

The chain links TRBV7-3 to TRBJ2-2, with 9 bases identical to TRBD2. Germline V gene lookup returns CDR1 SGHTA and CDR2 FQGTGA. The CDR3 extends over 16 amino acids. Germline trimming cut 4 bases from V and 6 bases from J; bases unmatched to any gene: 9. The CDR3, as DNA: TGTGCCAGCAGCTCGGATAGCGGGAGAGGCTCCGGGGAGCTGTTTTTT. It is translated as CASSSDSGRGSGELFF.

The chain has TRBV5-1 and TRBJ1-1, with 7 positions matching TRBD1. Germline CDR1 reads SGHRS; CDR2 reads YFSETQ. This CDR3 contains 15 residues. CDR3 DNA sequence: TGCCAGTCGCGAGAGGGGGCCTATCTGAACACTGAAGCTTTCTTT. Protein sequence: CQSREGAYLNTEAFF.

This chain joins TRBV28 and TRBJ2-2; D is ambiguous. Germline values: CDR1 MDHEN, CDR2 SYDVKM. The CDR3 totals 12 residues. V gave up 2 bases and J gave up 6 bases, with 4 bases separating them. CDR3 sequence (DNA): TGTGCCAGCAGTTTACTCGCCGGGGAGCTGTTTTTT. It codes for CASSLLAGELFF.

The genes are TRBV6-2 or TRBV6-3 and TRBJ2-2; 13 bases align to TRBD2. Germline CDR1 is MNHEY and CDR2 is SVGEGT. V was clipped by 4 bases and J by 1 base; unmatched bases: 12. The CDR3 runs 20 residues. CDR3 DNA sequence: TGTGCCAGCAGTTCGCCTCGACTAGCGGGGGGTCCCCTGAACACCGGGGAGCTGTTTTTT. As protein: CASSSPRLAGGPLNTGELFF.

V usage is TRBV18 and J usage is TRBJ2-2, with D unclear. Per germline, CDR1 KGHSH and CDR2 LQKENI. The CDR3 covers 14 residues. Trimming removed 5 bases from V and 2 bases from J, with 9 bases in between. The CDR3 sequence: CASSGSGNTGELFF. DNA of the CDR3: TGTGCCAGCTCAGGTTCGGGTAACACCGGGGAGCTGTTTTTT. The variable domain in full, with the rest retrieved from reference TRBV18 and TRBJ2-2, is NAGVMQNPRHLVRRRGQEARLRCSPMKGHSHVYWYRQLPEEGLKFMVYLQKENIIDESGMPKERFSAEFPKEGPSILRIQQVVRGDSAAYFCASSGSGNTGELFFGEGSRLTVL.

The genes are TRBV30 and TRBJ1-2, with a tentative D call TRBD1 (5 bases). This CDR3 contains 12 residues. Germline lookup yields CDR1 GTSNPN and CDR2 SVGIG (reference sequence). The V end was cut by 1 base, the J end by 6 bases, with 9 bases between. The CDR3 loop is CAWSARDDGYTF. For the CDR3, the DNA is TGTGCCTGGAGTGCCAGGGATGATGGCTACACCTTC. Combining the CDR3 with reference TRBV30 and TRBJ1-2 gives the whole variable domain SQTIHQWPATLVQPVGSPLSLECTVEGTSNPNLYWYRQAAGRGLQLLFYSVGIGQISSEVPQNLSASRPQDRQFILSSKKLLLSDSGFYLCAWSARDDGYTFGSGTRLTVV.

This clone was seen once. V is TRBV18 and J is TRBJ2-3, with a tentative D call TRBD2 (5 bases). The CDR3 loop spans 16 amino acids. Trimming stripped 5 bases from V and 0 bases from J, with 15 bases between. CDR1 KGHSH and CDR2 LQKENI come from the germline V gene. CDR3 DNA: TGTGCCAGCTCAGCAGGCCTAGCCCAAAGCACAGATACGCAGTATTTT. This translates into CASSAGLAQSTDTQYF.

A single count supports this clone. The chain recombines TRBV4-1 with TRBJ1-5, with 8 bases aligning to TRBD1. The ends lost 3 bases at V and 7 bases at J; junction bases unmatched: 14. The CDR3 is made up of 17 amino acids. CDR1 is MGHRA, CDR2 YSYEKL, per germline. CDR3 region: CASSHTTPGQVGQPQHF. The CDR3, as DNA: TGCGCCAGCAGCCATACGACCCCGGGACAGGTAGGGCAGCCCCAGCATTTT.

In regard to this clone: The same CDR3 can be traced to other DNA sequences in this sample. This chain connects TRBV4-1 to TRBJ2-1; TRBD1 might be the D (7 bases). CDR1 MGHRA and CDR2 YSYEKL come from the germline V gene. With 0 bases removed from V and 10 bases from J, the gap between germline ends came to 10 bases. This CDR3 region has 13 residues. For the CDR3, the DNA is TGCGCCAGCAGCCAAGACAGGGGGAGGGAGCAGTTCTTC. Its translation: CASSQDRGREQFF.

The CDR3 protein is CASSPPGSYTEAFF. The CDR3 coding sequence is TGTGCCAGCAGTCCTCCAGGGTCGTACACTGAAGCTTTCTTT. This chain connects TRBV28 to TRBJ1-1, with D perhaps matching TRBD1 (5 bases). Germline lookup yields CDR1 MDHEN and CDR2 SYDVKM. V was clipped by 5 bases and J by 3 bases, with 13 bases between them. The CDR3 has 14 amino acids. The entire variable domain, with the rest obtained from reference TRBV28 and TRBJ1-1, is as follows: DVKVTQSSRYLVKRTGEKVFLECVQDMDHENMFWYRQDPGLGLRLIYFSYDVKMKEKGDIPEGYSVSREKKERFSLILESASTNQTSMYLCASSPPGSYTEAFFGQGTRLTVV.

The gene calls are TRBV2 and TRBJ1-5; tentatively, D is TRBD1 (6 bases). The CDR3 length is 14 residues. The germline V and J ends were trimmed by 3 bases and 2 bases, with 8 bases remaining between them. Germline V gene data show CDR1 as SNHLY and CDR2 as FYNNEI. CDR3 nucleotide sequence: TGTGCCAGCAGTGATAACAGGGGCAATCAGCCCCAGCATTTT. Its protein product is CASSDNRGNQPQHF. The full variable domain, rest sourced from reference TRBV2 and TRBJ1-5, is EPEVTQTPSHQVTQMGQEVILRCVPISNHLYFYWYRQILGQKVEFLVSFYNNEISEKSEIFDDQFSVERPDGSNFTLKIRSTKLEDSAMYFCASSDNRGNQPQHFGDGTRLSIL.

The chain has TRBV6-2 or TRBV6-3 and TRBJ2-5; TRBD1 agrees at 10 bases. Trimming cost V 6 bases and J 5 bases; bases outside gene matches: 6. The CDR3 spans 14 residues. Germline V gives CDR1 MNHEY, CDR2 SVGEGT. The CDR3: CASSRDRGHETQYF. CDR3 nucleotides: TGTGCCAGCAGCAGGGACAGGGGACACGAGACCCAGTACTTC.

V is TRBV5-4 and J is TRBJ2-2; TRBD1 matches at 10 bases. Germline lookup yields CDR1 SGHNT and CDR2 YYREEE (reference sequence). Losses at the gene ends were 4 bases for V and 3 bases for J; bases not matched to a gene: 6. This CDR3 comprises 16 residues. For the CDR3, the DNA is TGTGCCAGCAGCCCCAAGGGACAGGGGTACACCGGGGAGCTGTTTTTT. Translating it yields CASSPKGQGYTGELFF.

The genes are TRBV4-3 and TRBJ2-7, with TRBD1 matching 7 bases. The CDR3 length is 15 residues. J lost 3 bases, V lost 0 bases, and 5 bases had no gene match. The germline gives CDR1 LGHNA, CDR2 YSLEER. CDR3 sequence reads: CASSQDDRDGYEQYF. The CDR3 DNA reads as TGCGCCAGCAGCCAAGACGACAGGGACGGCTACGAGCAGTACTTC.

This rearrangement joins TRBV6-4 to TRBJ2-2, with TRBD1 as a possible D gene (5 bases). Germline V gene sequence: CDR1 MRHNA, CDR2 SNTAGT. V was cut by 3 bases and J by 3 bases, with 8 bases left in between. The CDR3 extends over 14 amino acids. The CDR3 is CASSDSRDTGELFF. In nucleotides, the CDR3 is TGTGCCAGCAGTGATAGCAGGGACACCGGGGAGCTGTTTTTT.

CDR3 in DNA: TGTGCCAGCAGCTCGAGGGGACAGGGGGTATGGAAAGATACGCAGTATTTT. It translates to CASSSRGQGVWKDTQYF. V and J are TRBV7-8 and TRBJ2-3; 11 bases match TRBD1. This CDR3 has 17 amino acids. J lost 5 bases, V lost 4 bases, and 11 bases had no gene match. Germline V CDR1 and CDR2: SGHVS, FQNEAQ.